This TCR beta chain derives from a study of blood T cell repertoires in COVID-19. Seattle patients were enrolled while actively infected and followed longitudinally. Clones were sequenced by immunoSEQ multiplex PCR, and TCRdb holds only the in-frame ones, with some missing. The sample has about 360,000 clones, 75% to 90% seen once. This CDR3 is built from 13 residues. V gave up 6 bases and J gave up 2 bases, with 8 bases separating them. From germline, CDR1 is LNHDA and CDR2 SQIVND (reference sequence). Specimen: peripheral blood. The rearrangement links TRBV19 to TRBJ1-3; possible D gene TRBD1, 5 bases. The TCR comes from a woman aged 55-69 years with COVID-19, enrolled during active disease. The CDR3 sequence is CASRGRAGNTIYF. Written as DNA, the CDR3 is TGTGCCAGTAGAGGCAGGGCTGGAAACACCATATATTTT.